The 16 T cell receptor beta chains below were found in one sample sequenced in a study of vaccination effects on CD4 cells after COVID-19. No antigen has been identified for these receptors. Within the ViraFEST assay, antigen-specific CD4+ T cells underwent expansion with viral peptide pools prior to sequencing. The culture ran for around nine days before CD4+ T cells were isolated. It was two doses of either the BNT162b2 or mRNA-1273 vaccine that participants received. Only in-frame clones appear in the TCRdb table, and some are missing; sequencing was by immunoSEQ multiplex PCR. The sample lists some 50,000 clones, around 74% occurring once. This specimen consisted of CD4+ T cells from PBMCs cultured with HCoV-OC43 spike peptides, obtained after COVID-19 vaccination. As for subset: HCoV-OC43 spike overlapping peptide pool stimulation. The receptors were gathered from a human donor who received a COVID-19 vaccine.

V is TRBV2 and J is TRBJ1-2; possible D gene TRBD1, 6 bases. Germline loops: CDR1 SNHLY, CDR2 FYNNEI. This CDR3 has 13 residues. Trimming left V 2 bases short and J 4 bases short, with 8 bases between. The CDR3 region is CASSERGSYGYTF. The CDR3 DNA reads TGTGCCAGCAGTGAAAGGGGGAGCTATGGCTACACCTTC.

The rearrangement uses TRBV18 and TRBJ1-1; 8 bases are shared with TRBD1. Germline values: CDR1 KGHSH, CDR2 LQKENI. The CDR3 loop spans 15 amino acids. Losses at the gene ends were 5 bases for V and 1 base for J; bases not matched to a gene: 6. CDR3 in amino acids: CASSSQGAANTEAFF. The CDR3 DNA sequence: TGTGCCAGCTCATCTCAGGGGGCTGCGAACACTGAAGCTTTCTTT.

The chain couples TRBV6-1 to TRBJ2-2; 10 nucleotides align to TRBD2. The CDR3 is 15 residues long. Germline V gene lookup returns CDR1 MNHNS and CDR2 SASEGT. V trimming: 2 bases; J trimming: 3 bases; junction bases outside the gene matches: 0. Here the CDR3 DNA reads TGTGCCAGCAGTGAACTAGCGGGAGACACCGGGGAGCTGTTTTTT. Translating gives CASSELAGDTGELFF.

The chain is built from TRBV5-6 and TRBJ1-2; D call uncertain. V gave up 1 base and J gave up 3 bases, with 4 bases separating them. This CDR3 is 12 amino acids long. Germline CDR1 SGHDT, CDR2 YYEEEE. This chain's CDR3 is CASSLTDYGYTF. CDR3 in DNA: TGTGCCAGCAGCTTGACGGACTATGGCTACACCTTC.

The V gene is TRBV3-1 (or the pseudogene TRBV3-2), the J gene TRBJ1-1; no clear D. With 0 bases removed from V and 0 bases from J, the gap between germline ends came to 5 bases. The V gene's germline CDR1 is LGHDT and CDR2 YNNKEL (reference sequence). CDR3 size: 14 residues. This chain's CDR3 is CASSQDIVNTEAFF. The CDR3 coding sequence is TGTGCCAGCAGCCAAGACATAGTGAACACTGAAGCTTTCTTT.

The chain combines TRBV7-9 with TRBJ1-4; 7 bases are a match to TRBD1. This CDR3 spans 15 amino acids. Looked up from germline, CDR1 is SEHNR and CDR2 is FQNEAQ (reference sequence). Trimming took 5 bases from V and 10 from J; bases not matched to a gene: 13. This CDR3 reads CASSPTRGQNLKLFF. The CDR3 coding sequence is TGTGCCAGCAGCCCTACGCGGGGACAGAACCTAAAACTGTTTTTT.

J is TRBJ2-5 and V is TRBV30; TRBD2 aligns across 13 bases. V gave up 5 bases and J gave up 7 bases; unmatched junction bases: 7. Germline assignment: CDR1 GTSNPN and CDR2 SVGIG (reference sequence). This CDR3 contains 14 residues. The CDR3 here is CAWGLAGAPGTQYF. CDR3 bases: TGTGCCTGGGGACTAGCGGGGGCCCCGGGGACCCAGTACTTC.

The chain couples TRBV27 to TRBJ2-1; no firm D call. Trimming took off 6 bases at V and 6 bases at J, with 6 bases between the two ends. This CDR3 is built from 11 residues. Germline CDR1 and CDR2: MNHEY and SMNVEV (reference sequence). The CDR3: CASSGFNEQFF. The CDR3 coding sequence is TGTGCCAGCAGCGGATTCAATGAGCAGTTCTTC.

In this sample, this clone turned up once. The chain recombines TRBV3-1 (or the pseudogene TRBV3-2) with TRBJ2-2; 8 bases match TRBD1. Trimming at V came to 7 bases and at J to 6 bases, leaving 4 bases not matched to a gene. The CDR3 extends over 13 amino acids. CDR1 is LGHDT and CDR2 is YNNKEL in the germline V gene (reference sequence). The CDR3 nucleotides read TGTGCCAGCAAACTACAGGGGGCCGGGGAGCTGTTTTTT. Translating gives CASKLQGAGELFF.

This clone turned up a few times. The chain has TRBV5-1 and TRBJ2-7; no clear D gene. The V end was cut by 0 bases, the J end by 2 bases, with 6 bases between. Germline loops: CDR1 SGHRS, CDR2 YFSETQ. The length of the CDR3 is 13 residues. Here the CDR3 DNA reads TGCGCCAGCAGCTTGGCGGCCGCCTACGAGCAGTACTTC. Its translation: CASSLAAAYEQYF.

The J gene is TRBJ2-5, the V gene TRBV19; TRBD1 might be the D (6 bases). Germline CDR1 reads LNHDA; CDR2 reads SQIVND (reference sequence). CDR3 length: 17 residues. The V and J ends lost 3 bases and 2 bases respectively, with 19 bases between them. CDR3 nucleotide sequence: TGTGCCAGTAGTATCTCGACACAGGGTATGCTGCAAGAGACCCAGTACTTC. Translation: CASSISTQGMLQETQYF.

This rearrangement joins TRBV6-5 to TRBJ1-3; possible D gene TRBD1, 5 bases. Looked up from germline, CDR1 is MNHEY and CDR2 is SVGAGI. The CDR3 loop spans 15 amino acids. V lost 2 bases, J lost 4 bases, and 12 bases lay in between. CDR3 nucleotide sequence: TGTGCCAGCAGTTACGGTAAACAGGTCGGAAACACCATATATTTT. Translating it yields CASSYGKQVGNTIYF.

The rearrangement joins TRBV10-3 to TRBJ2-1; no clear D. This CDR3 region has 16 residues. Deletions cut 0 bases from V and 4 bases from J, with 13 bases between. Germline V gives CDR1 ENHRY, CDR2 SYGVKD. The CDR3 protein is CAISESSRILYNEQFF. As DNA, the CDR3 is TGTGCCATCAGTGAGTCGTCACGGATCCTGTACAATGAGCAGTTCTTC.

The chain is built from TRBV5-1 and TRBJ1-1, with 9 bases fitting TRBD1. The CDR3 runs 14 residues. V dropped 2 bases and J dropped 5; count of bases not matched to a gene: 4. Germline CDR1 SGHRS, CDR2 YFSETQ. CDR3 sequence: CASSLGTGITEAFF. CDR3 DNA sequence: TGCGCCAGCAGCTTAGGGACAGGGATAACTGAAGCTTTCTTT.

A few counts support this clone. V and J are TRBV30 and TRBJ1-5; D remains ambiguous. Germline V CDR1 and CDR2: GTSNPN, SVGIG (reference sequence). This CDR3 has 13 residues. Trimming stripped 2 bases from V and 8 bases from J, with 13 bases between. As DNA, the CDR3 is TGTGCCTGGAGTCCTACGTCTGGGGAGCCCCAGCATTTT. Translated: CAWSPTSGEPQHF. Drawing the rest from reference TRBV30 and TRBJ1-5, the complete variable domain is SQTIHQWPATLVQPVGSPLSLECTVEGTSNPNLYWYRQAAGRGLQLLFYSVGIGQISSEVPQNLSASRPQDRQFILSSKKLLLSDSGFYLCAWSPTSGEPQHFGDGTRLSIL.

In this sample, this clone turned up once. This chain uses TRBV27 with TRBJ1-2, with D tentatively TRBD1 (6 bases). V was clipped by 8 bases and J by 3 bases, with 22 bases between them. Germline V lookup: CDR1 MNHEY, CDR2 SMNVEV (reference sequence). CDR3 length equals 16 residues. The CDR3: CASAKYKHREDYGYTF. The CDR3 DNA follows: TGTGCCAGCGCCAAATATAAGCACAGGGAGGACTATGGCTACACCTTC.